This section outlines one T cell receptor beta chain sequence together with its context. Its cognate antigen is unknown. This entry belongs to a study of shared clonotypes between healthy human individuals. Points from the study as a whole: Generation probability values for non-shared clonotypes were lower than those for clonotypes shared by all four donors. Donor scarcity curtailed the genetic and exposure-history diversity represented herein. Inspection by rarefaction showed sorted-subset sequencing to be incomplete despite large depth.

The CDR3 is 16 residues long. The germline V and J ends were trimmed by 2 bases and 0 bases, with 13 bases remaining between them. CDR1 GTSNPN and CDR2 SVGIG come from the germline V gene (reference sequence). Generated by immunoSEQ multiplex PCR, the TCRdb table keeps only in-frame clones and is missing some. The sample gives approximately 1,500,000 clones, around 97% of which show up once; approximately 1.1% is in the top ten. The chain joins TRBV30 to TRBJ2-2; no firm D call. The TCR comes from a man between 25 and 39 years old in good health. The specimen sequenced was naive CD4+ T cells sorted from blood. Specified subset: CD45RA+ positively selected. CDR3 sequence (DNA): TGTGCCTGGAGTTTGTCAATGACCGCGAACACCGGGGAGCTGTTTTTT. This codes for CAWSLSMTANTGELFF. Together with reference TRBV30 and TRBJ2-2, the CDR3 gives the full variable domain: SQTIHQWPATLVQPVGSPLSLECTVEGTSNPNLYWYRQAAGRGLQLLFYSVGIGQISSEVPQNLSASRPQDRQFILSSKKLLLSDSGFYLCAWSLSMTANTGELFFGEGSRLTVL.